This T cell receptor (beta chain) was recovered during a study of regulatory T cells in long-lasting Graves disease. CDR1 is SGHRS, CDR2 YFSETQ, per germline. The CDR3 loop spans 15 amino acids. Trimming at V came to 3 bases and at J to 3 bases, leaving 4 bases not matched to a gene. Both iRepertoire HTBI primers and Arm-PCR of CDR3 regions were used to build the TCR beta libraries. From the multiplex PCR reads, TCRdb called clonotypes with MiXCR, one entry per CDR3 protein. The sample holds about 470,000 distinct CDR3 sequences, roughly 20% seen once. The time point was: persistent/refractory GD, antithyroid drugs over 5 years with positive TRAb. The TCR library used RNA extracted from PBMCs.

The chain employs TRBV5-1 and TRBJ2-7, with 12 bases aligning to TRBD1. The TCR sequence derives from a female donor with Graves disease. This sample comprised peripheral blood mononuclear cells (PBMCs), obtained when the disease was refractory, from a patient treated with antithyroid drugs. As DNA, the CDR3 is TGCGCCAGCAGCTCCGGGACAGGGGGCCTCTACGAGCAGTACTTC. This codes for CASSSGTGGLYEQYF.